A single sample is the source of the 27 T cell receptor beta chains below, sequenced in a study of immune characteristics of hereditary and idiopathic chronic pancreatitis. Method: immunoSEQ multiplex PCR; TCRdb's copy keeps in-frame clones and lacks some. The sample records about 9,100 clones, 70% to 80% being singletons. Patients having total pancreatectomy with islet autotransplantation provided the chronic pancreatitis pancreas tissue. Input material: pancreas tissue with idiopathic chronic pancreatitis. These receptors all stem from a human donor with chronic pancreatitis.

The chain carries TRBV6-5 and TRBJ1-2; D gene ambiguous. V lost 0 bases, J lost 3 bases, and 14 bases lay in between. Germline V gene lookup returns CDR1 MNHEY and CDR2 SVGAGI. There are 16 residues in the CDR3. CDR3: CASSYSRMEGDYGYTF. For the CDR3, the DNA is TGTGCCAGCAGTTACTCGAGAATGGAGGGCGACTATGGCTACACCTTC.

The rearrangement joins TRBV10-2 to TRBJ1-5; D is ambiguous. With 0 bases removed from V and 7 bases from J, the gap between germline ends came to 10 bases. Germline V CDR1 and CDR2: WSHSY, SAAADI. The CDR3 consists of 14 residues. For the CDR3, the DNA is TGCGCCAGCAGTGAGTCGATAGGAAGCCAGCCCCAGCATTTT. It codes for CASSESIGSQPQHF.

The rearrangement joins TRBV19 to TRBJ2-3; unclear D gene. The V end was cut by 5 bases, the J end by 6 bases, with 6 bases between. Germline CDR1 is LNHDA and CDR2 is SQIVND (reference sequence). The CDR3 sequence is 11 residues long. As DNA, the CDR3 is TGTGCCAGTAGTGTAATGGATACGCAGTATTTT. It specifies CASSVMDTQYF.

This chain links TRBV29-1 with TRBJ2-7, with 11 bases lining up with TRBD2. Looked up from germline, CDR1 is SQVTM and CDR2 is ANQGSEA. This CDR3 spans 14 amino acids. The V gene end was trimmed by 3 bases and the J gene end by 6 bases; junction bases not matched to a gene: 7. CDR3 coding DNA: TGCAGCGTTGACGGCGGTAGCGGGGGGGGCGAGCAGTACTTC. Translated: CSVDGGSGGGEQYF.

The chain carries TRBV3-1 (or the pseudogene TRBV3-2) and TRBJ2-7; 12 bases fit TRBD1. The germline CDR1 and CDR2 sequences are LGHDT and YNNKEL (reference sequence). This CDR3 region has 18 residues. V was clipped by 0 bases and J by 1 base; unmatched bases: 7. The CDR3 sequence: CASSQEGTGGEGSYEQYV. In nucleotides, the CDR3 is TGTGCCAGCAGCCAAGAGGGGACAGGGGGCGAGGGGTCCTACGAGCAGTACGTC.

The J gene is TRBJ2-1, the V gene TRBV29-1; D is possibly TRBD1 or TRBD2 (5 bases each). Trimming removed 4 bases at V and 9 bases at J, with 10 bases between. Germline values: CDR1 SQVTM, CDR2 ANQGSEA. This CDR3 comprises 11 residues. CDR3 bases: TGCAGCGTTGTGGCCGGGACTGAGCAGTTCTTC. This sequence encodes CSVVAGTEQFF.

The rearrangement joins TRBV7-2 to TRBJ1-3; D gene ambiguous. The CDR3 has 15 residues. Trimming took off 2 bases at V and 0 bases at J, with 8 bases between the two ends. Germline CDR1 SGHTA, CDR2 FQGNSA. The CDR3 protein is CASSLQVDSGNTIYF. As DNA, the CDR3 is TGTGCCAGCAGCTTACAAGTCGACTCTGGAAACACCATATATTTT.

The chain uses TRBV7-9 and TRBJ1-5; maybe TRBD1 (6 bases). Germline lookup yields CDR1 SEHNR and CDR2 FQNEAQ (reference sequence). The CDR3 is made up of 14 amino acids. Trimming pared 1 base from V and 5 bases from J, leaving 9 bases between. CDR3 amino acids: CASSLDTGHQPQHF. CDR3 DNA sequence: TGTGCCAGCAGCTTAGATACAGGGCATCAGCCCCAGCATTTT. The whole variable domain, remainder taken from reference TRBV7-9 and TRBJ1-5, is DTGVSQNPRHKITKRGQNVTFRCDPISEHNRLYWYRQTLGQGPEFLTYFQNEAQLEKSRLLSDRFSAERPKGSFSTLEIQRTEQGDSAMYLCASSLDTGHQPQHFGDGTRLSIL.

The chain links TRBV6-2 or TRBV6-3 to TRBJ1-2; D unclear. Germline CDR1 is MNHEY and CDR2 is SVGEGT. The CDR3 loop spans 14 amino acids. With 5 bases removed from V and 4 bases from J, the gap between germline ends came to 14 bases. The CDR3 bases are TGTGCCAGCAGTCTTCCTCATCGGCTCTATGGCTACACCTTC. Translated: CASSLPHRLYGYTF.

This clone was observed a few times. The gene calls are TRBV5-1 and TRBJ1-6, with D perhaps TRBD1 (6 bases). Germline lookup yields CDR1 SGHRS and CDR2 YFSETQ. The CDR3 has 14 amino acids. The ends were cut back, 0 bases at V and 5 bases at J, with 6 bases in the middle. CDR3 sequence reads: CASSLDRDNSPLHF. CDR3 nucleotide sequence: TGCGCCAGCAGCTTGGACAGGGATAATTCACCCCTCCACTTT.

Remarks on this clone: A junction boundary mismatches the germline segment, possibly from a read error. The chain has TRBV5-5 and TRBJ1-1; no reliable D call. This CDR3 has 13 residues. Germline-derived CDR1 and CDR2 are SGHKS and YYEKEE (reference sequence). Here the CDR3 reads CTSGFFGGFEAFF. The DNA of the CDR3 is TGTACCAGCGGTTTCTTCGGAGGATTTGAAGCTTTCTTT. The complete variable domain, with remaining parts taken from reference TRBV5-5 and TRBJ1-1, reads DAGVTQSPTHLIKTRGQQVTLRCSPISGHKSVSWYQQVLGQGPQFIFQYYEKEERGRGNFPDRFSARQFPNYSSELNVNALLLGDSALYLCTSGFFGGFEAFFGQGTRLTVV.

V and J are TRBV5-6 and TRBJ1-1; TRBD1 matches 7 bases. Germline CDR1 is SGHDT and CDR2 is YYEEEE. With V trimmed by 3 bases and J by 8 bases, 4 bases remained unmatched. CDR3 size: 12 residues. This CDR3 is CASSSGTDEAFF. In DNA form, the CDR3 reads TGTGCCAGCAGCTCCGGGACAGACGAAGCTTTCTTT.

The rearrangement joins TRBV19 to TRBJ2-5; D is possibly TRBD1 or TRBD2 (6 bases each). The ends were cut back, 3 bases at V and 8 bases at J, with 19 bases in the middle. The germline V gene has CDR1 LNHDA and CDR2 SQIVND (reference sequence). The CDR3 has 15 amino acids. Written as DNA, the CDR3 is TGTGCCAGTAGTATTACGGGGGCTCCCCGGGTAACCCAGTACTTC. It encodes CASSITGAPRVTQYF.

This chain joins TRBV4-1 and TRBJ2-5; TRBD1 is a possible D gene (5 bases). CDR3 length: 13 residues. The V gene lost 1 base and the J gene lost 5 bases, with 8 bases spanning the gap. Germline V CDR1 and CDR2: MGHRA, YSYEKL. CDR3 sequence (DNA): TGCGCCAGCAGCCAAGGACAGTGGGAGACCCAGTACTTC. Translation gives CASSQGQWETQYF.

The rearrangement uses TRBV5-1 and TRBJ2-5; perhaps TRBD1 as D (5 bases). The CDR3 has 14 residues. Deletions cut 5 bases from V and 5 bases from J, with 16 bases between. Germline V lookup: CDR1 SGHRS, CDR2 YFSETQ. In nucleotides, the CDR3 is TGCGCCAGCAGAGCCGGATCTAGGGGTGAGACCCAGTACTTC. Its protein product is CASRAGSRGETQYF.

The chain uses TRBV7-9 and TRBJ1-1, with a tentative D call TRBD1 (6 bases). There are 12 residues in the CDR3. Germline V lookup: CDR1 SEHNR, CDR2 FQNEAQ (reference sequence). Between the trimmed V and J ends, which lost 5 bases and 7 bases, there was a span of 11 bases. The CDR3: CASSPGQLEAFF. The CDR3 DNA reads as TGTGCCAGCAGCCCCGGACAGCTTGAAGCTTTCTTT.

This clone was found once. The rearrangement links TRBV3-1 (or the pseudogene TRBV3-2) to TRBJ2-1; 9 bases are shared with TRBD2. The CDR3 length is 16 residues. CDR1 is LGHDT and CDR2 is YNNKEL in the germline V gene (reference sequence). J lost 7 bases, V lost 1 base, and 8 bases had no gene match. CDR3 DNA sequence: TGTGCCAGCAGCCAAGGATCCAGCGGGGGGAATAATGAGCAGTTCTTC. It is translated as CASSQGSSGGNNEQFF.

This rearrangement joins TRBV28 to TRBJ1-6; D is uncertain. Germline loops: CDR1 MDHEN, CDR2 SYDVKM. This CDR3 comprises 16 residues. V was trimmed by 4 bases and J by 8 bases, leaving 18 bases between them. CDR3 in amino acids: CASSYYIGKTYSPLHF. CDR3 bases: TGTGCCAGCAGTTATTACATTGGTAAAACTTATTCACCCCTCCACTTT.

Written as DNA, the CDR3 is TGTGCCAGCAGCGACTGGGGGAACTCACCCCTCCACTTT. It yields the protein CASSDWGNSPLHF. This chain joins TRBV6-5 and TRBJ1-6, with D possibly being TRBD1 (5 bases). Trimming took off 6 bases at V and 10 bases at J, with 13 bases between the two ends. This CDR3 region has 13 residues. From germline, CDR1 is MNHEY and CDR2 SVGAGI.

This chain connects TRBV7-9 to TRBJ1-4; TRBD1 is a possible D gene (6 bases). CDR1 and CDR2 (germline): SEHNR, FQNEAQ (reference sequence). The CDR3 totals 15 residues. Trimming cost V 0 bases and J 5 bases, with 10 bases left between them. CDR3 amino acids: CASSLAGQENEKLFF. In DNA, the CDR3 is TGTGCCAGCAGCTTAGCGGGACAAGAGAATGAAAAACTGTTTTTT.

J is TRBJ2-1 and V is TRBV5-6, with TRBD2 matching 9 bases. J lost 8 bases, V lost 2 bases, and 11 bases had no gene match. This CDR3 is built from 16 residues. Germline loops: CDR1 SGHDT, CDR2 YYEEEE. CDR3 sequence reads: CASSFRGGAFLDEQFF. CDR3 bases: TGTGCCAGCAGCTTTCGCGGGGGGGCCTTTCTGGATGAGCAGTTCTTC.

This chain joins TRBV19 and TRBJ2-3; TRBD2 agrees at 13 bases. CDR1 and CDR2 from the germline V gene are LNHDA and SQIVND (reference sequence). V dropped 1 base and J dropped 7; count of bases not matched to a gene: 5. The CDR3 has 16 residues. Here the CDR3 reads CASSIGGLAGENTQYF. The CDR3 DNA reads TGTGCCAGTAGTATAGGAGGACTAGCGGGGGAAAATACGCAGTATTTT.

V is TRBV5-4 and J is TRBJ2-1; maybe TRBD2 (5 bases). The V end was cut by 0 bases, the J end by 4 bases, with 14 bases between. The CDR3 is 16 residues long. Looked up from germline, CDR1 is SGHNT and CDR2 is YYREEE (reference sequence). CDR3 in DNA: TGTGCCAGCAGCTTGGATGTGAACGGGGAATACAATGAGCAGTTCTTC. This codes for CASSLDVNGEYNEQFF.

This clone was recorded once. The chain combines TRBV4-2 with TRBJ1-2; D possibly corresponds to TRBD1 (6 bases). The CDR3 is 16 residues long. V lost 4 bases and J 3 bases, leaving 18 bases between the germline ends. Per germline, CDR1 LGHNA and CDR2 YNFKEQ. The CDR3 nucleotides read TGTGCCAGCAGCCGGCCTGCAGGGGATTACGACTATGGCTACACCTTC. This encodes CASSRPAGDYDYGYTF.

The chain couples TRBV28 to TRBJ1-2, with 8 nucleotides matching TRBD1. The V gene end was trimmed by 10 bases and the J gene end by 4 bases; junction bases not matched to a gene: 8. Germline-derived CDR1 and CDR2 are MDHEN and SYDVKM. The CDR3 length is 13 residues. The CDR3 nucleotides are TGTGCCATTCATCAGGGGGCGGGCTATGGCTACACCTTC. As protein: CAIHQGAGYGYTF.

This sequence joins TRBV4-2 and TRBJ2-3; 7 nucleotides line up with TRBD2. CDR1 and CDR2 (germline): LGHNA, YNFKEQ. The CDR3 consists of 16 residues. The V segment lost 0 bases and the J segment 4 bases; nucleotides outside the gene matches: 7. CDR3 coding DNA: TGTGCCAGCAGCCAAGATGGCGGGGGTAGTGCAGATACGCAGTATTTT. This gives the protein CASSQDGGGSADTQYF.

The V and J genes are TRBV6-2 or TRBV6-3 and TRBJ2-7, with D unclear. Looked up from germline, CDR1 is MNHEY and CDR2 is SVGEGT. This CDR3 region has 12 residues. The V end lost 5 bases, the J end lost 0 bases, and 5 bases lay between the germline ends. This CDR3 reads CASSASSYEQYV. In DNA form, the CDR3 reads TGTGCCAGCAGTGCCTCCTCCTACGAGCAGTACGTC.